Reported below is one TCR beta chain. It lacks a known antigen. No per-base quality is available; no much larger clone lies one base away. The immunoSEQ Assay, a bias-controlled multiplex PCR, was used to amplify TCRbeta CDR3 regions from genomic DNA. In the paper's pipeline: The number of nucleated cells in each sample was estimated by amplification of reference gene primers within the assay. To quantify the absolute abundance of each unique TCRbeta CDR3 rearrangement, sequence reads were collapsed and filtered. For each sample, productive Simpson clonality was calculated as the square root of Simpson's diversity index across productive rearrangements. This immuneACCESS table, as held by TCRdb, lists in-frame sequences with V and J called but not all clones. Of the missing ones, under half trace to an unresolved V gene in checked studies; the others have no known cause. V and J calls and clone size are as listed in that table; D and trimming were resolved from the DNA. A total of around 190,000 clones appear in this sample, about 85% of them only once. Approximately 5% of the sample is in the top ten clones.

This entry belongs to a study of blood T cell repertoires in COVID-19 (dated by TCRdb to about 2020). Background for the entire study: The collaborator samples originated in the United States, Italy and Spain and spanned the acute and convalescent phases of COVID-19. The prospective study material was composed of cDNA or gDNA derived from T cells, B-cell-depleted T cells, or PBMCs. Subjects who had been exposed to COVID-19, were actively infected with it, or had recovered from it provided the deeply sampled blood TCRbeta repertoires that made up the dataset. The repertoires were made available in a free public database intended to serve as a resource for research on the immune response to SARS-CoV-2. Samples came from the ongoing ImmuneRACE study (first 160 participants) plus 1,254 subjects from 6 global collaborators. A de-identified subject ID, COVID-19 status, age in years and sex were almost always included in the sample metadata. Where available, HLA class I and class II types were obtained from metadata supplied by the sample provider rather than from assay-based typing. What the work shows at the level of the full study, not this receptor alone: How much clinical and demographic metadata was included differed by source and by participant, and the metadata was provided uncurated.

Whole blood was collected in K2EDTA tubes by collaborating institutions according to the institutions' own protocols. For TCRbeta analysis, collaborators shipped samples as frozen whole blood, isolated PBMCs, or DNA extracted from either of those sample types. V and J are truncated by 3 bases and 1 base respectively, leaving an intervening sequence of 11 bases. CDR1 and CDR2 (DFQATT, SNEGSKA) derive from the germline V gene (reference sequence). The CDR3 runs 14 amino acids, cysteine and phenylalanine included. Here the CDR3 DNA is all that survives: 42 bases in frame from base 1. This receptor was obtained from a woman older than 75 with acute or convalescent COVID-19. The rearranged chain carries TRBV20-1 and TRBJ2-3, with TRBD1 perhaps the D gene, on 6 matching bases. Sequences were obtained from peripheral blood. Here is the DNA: TGCAGTGCTAGTACAGGGTCCCGCACAGATACGCAGTATTTT. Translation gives CSASTGSRTDTQYF.